These 16 T cell receptor beta chains originate from one sample sequenced in a study of blood T cell repertoires in COVID-19. Sequenced by immunoSEQ multiplex PCR; TCRdb stores in-frame clones only, minus some. The sample lists 150,000 to 200,000 clones, 65% to 85% occurring once. The sample was PBMCs or T cells enriched from blood (not recorded which). The receptor set was obtained from a man in his forties who had recovered from COVID-19.

This sequence joins TRBV10-3 and TRBJ1-1; 8 nucleotides align to TRBD1. This CDR3 contains 16 residues. Germline lookup yields CDR1 ENHRY and CDR2 SYGVKD. J gave up 4 bases and V 6 bases, and 13 bases lay outside the gene matches. CDR3 nucleotide sequence: TGTGCCATCAGGGATCAGGGGGCGCAAGGTTCCACTGAAGCTTTCTTT. As protein: CAIRDQGAQGSTEAFF.

J is TRBJ2-3 and V is TRBV10-2; D ambiguous. Between the trimmed V and J ends, which lost 6 bases and 3 bases, there was a span of 4 bases. Germline V lookup: CDR1 WSHSY, CDR2 SAAADI. This CDR3 comprises 11 residues. CDR3 region: CASSPTDTQYF. Written as DNA, the CDR3 is TGCGCCAGCAGCCCTACAGATACGCAGTATTTT.

V gene TRBV6-2 or TRBV6-3 combines with J gene TRBJ1-1; no clear D. The length of the CDR3 is 13 residues. Germline V CDR1 and CDR2: MNHEY, SVGEGT. Trimming pared 2 bases from V and 4 bases from J, leaving 8 bases between. Here the CDR3 reads CASSYEEATEAFF. CDR3 in DNA: TGTGCCAGCAGTTACGAGGAGGCCACTGAAGCTTTCTTT.

The rearrangement uses TRBV2 and TRBJ2-5; D possibly corresponds to TRBD2 (7 bases). CDR3 length equals 14 residues. Germline CDR1 and CDR2: SNHLY and FYNNEI. Trimming left V 8 bases short and J 3 bases short, with 16 bases between. The CDR3 loop reads CASLLTGREETQYF. CDR3 DNA sequence: TGTGCCAGCCTTCTTACAGGGAGGGAAGAGACCCAGTACTTC.

This chain uses TRBV14 with TRBJ2-2; a weak D match, TRBD2 (6 bases). The germline V gene has CDR1 SGHDN and CDR2 FVKESK. This CDR3 contains 15 residues. V lost 1 base and J 6 bases, leaving 12 bases between the germline ends. CDR3 residues: CASSQGLVGPGELFF. CDR3 nucleotides: TGTGCCAGCAGCCAAGGACTAGTAGGGCCCGGGGAGCTGTTTTTT.

V and J are TRBV18 and TRBJ2-1, with 8 nucleotides matching TRBD1. Per germline, CDR1 KGHSH and CDR2 LQKENI. V gave up 3 bases and J gave up 7 bases; unmatched junction bases: 8. The CDR3 length is 15 residues. DNA of the CDR3: TGTGCCAGCTCACCTTTGGCGACAGGGGAGAATGAGCAGTTCTTC. Its translation: CASSPLATGENEQFF.

V and J are TRBV9 and TRBJ2-3; 12 positions match TRBD2. The ends lost 4 bases at V and 2 bases at J; junction bases unmatched: 8. The CDR3 extends over 17 amino acids. Germline V CDR1 and CDR2: SGDLS, YYNGEE. DNA of the CDR3: TGTGCCAGCAGCTTAAGACTAGCGGGGGCCTTCACAGATACGCAGTATTTT. This encodes CASSLRLAGAFTDTQYF.

The V gene is TRBV29-1, the J gene TRBJ2-6; D gene uncertain. The germline V gene has CDR1 SQVTM and CDR2 ANQGSEA. The germline V and J ends were trimmed by 4 bases and 1 base, with 14 bases remaining between them. This CDR3 comprises 16 residues. The CDR3 DNA follows: TGCAGCGTTGTTAATCCGGGTCTTTCTGGGGCCAACGTCCTGACTTTC. It specifies CSVVNPGLSGANVLTF. The whole variable domain, remainder taken from reference TRBV29-1 and TRBJ2-6, is SAVISQKPSRDICQRGTSLTIQCQVDSQVTMMFWYRQQPGQSLTLIATANQGSEATYESGFVIDKFPISRPNLTFSTLTVSNMSPEDSSIYLCSVVNPGLSGANVLTFGAGSRLTVL.

The genes are TRBV2 and TRBJ2-3; the match to TRBD2 covers 13 bases. This CDR3 is built from 17 residues. V dropped 4 bases and J dropped 0; count of bases not matched to a gene: 4. CDR1 and CDR2 from the germline V gene are SNHLY and FYNNEI. The CDR3: CASSGGTSGTSTDTQYF. CDR3 DNA sequence: TGTGCCAGCAGTGGGGGGACTAGCGGGACTAGCACAGATACGCAGTATTTT.

J is TRBJ1-3 and V is TRBV5-1, with no clear D. The CDR3 extends over 15 amino acids. The germline V and J ends were trimmed by 1 base and 0 bases, with 8 bases remaining between them. The germline gives CDR1 SGHRS, CDR2 YFSETQ. As DNA, the CDR3 is TGCGCCAGCAGCTTGAGCGGATACTCTGGAAACACCATATATTTT. Its translation is CASSLSGYSGNTIYF.

V and J are TRBV11-2 and TRBJ2-3; 11 bases fit TRBD2. The CDR3 length is 15 residues. The germline V gene encodes CDR1 SGHAT and CDR2 FQNNGV. J lost 5 bases, V lost 5 bases, and 6 bases had no gene match. The CDR3 coding sequence is TGTGCCAGCAGCCCGGGACTAGCGGTTAGAGATACGCAGTATTTT. This gives the protein CASSPGLAVRDTQYF. Combining the CDR3 with reference TRBV11-2 and TRBJ2-3 gives the whole variable domain EAGVAQSPRYKIIEKRQSVAFWCNPISGHATLYWYQQILGQGPKLLIQFQNNGVVDDSQLPKDRFSAERLKGVDSTLKIQPAKLEDSAVYLCASSPGLAVRDTQYFGPGTRLTVL.

In this sample, this clone turned up a few times. The CDR3 loop reads CASSYIAGGNYGYTF. The DNA of the CDR3 is TGTGCCAGCAGTTACATCGCAGGGGGGAACTATGGCTACACCTTC. The genes are TRBV6-5 and TRBJ1-2; 7 positions agree with TRBD1. Germline assignment: CDR1 MNHEY and CDR2 SVGAGI. This CDR3 spans 15 amino acids. The trim removed 2 bases at V and 2 bases at J, leaving 5 bases unmatched.

This chain connects TRBV15 to TRBJ2-1; TRBD2 is a possible D gene (6 bases). V was cut by 0 bases and J by 10 bases, with 13 bases left in between. The CDR3 totals 14 residues. Germline V gene data show CDR1 as LNHNV and CDR2 as YYDKDF (reference sequence). The CDR3 is CATSRDIGGNEQFF. CDR3 coding DNA: TGTGCCACCAGCAGAGATATAGGAGGGAACGAGCAGTTCTTC.

Points on this clone: This CDR3 is missing its conserved last phenylalanine or tryptophan, likely due to a read error. No DNA is shown, since the ends of the CDR3 on it are uncertain; the CDR3 is the one TCRdb lists. The V and J genes are TRBV5-7 and TRBJ2-7; the table's D call TRBD1 went unverified against the DNA. TRBV5-7 is treated as an ORF (open reading frame) with a function not yet certain. From its first to its last residue, the CDR3 has 9 amino acids. The chain's CDR3 is CASSLVRQG.

The CDR3 region is CASMSSGGLRGYTF. CDR3 nucleotides: TGTGCCAGCATGTCATCAGGGGGACTTCGGGGCTACACCTTC. The chain links TRBV6-5 to TRBJ1-2; TRBD1 agrees at 7 bases. The CDR3 contains 14 residues. CDR1 MNHEY and CDR2 SVGAGI come from the germline V gene. After removal of 7 bases from V and 8 bases from J, the junction contained 13 bases not matched to a gene.

CDR3 in DNA: TGTGCCAGCAGCTTGGGGAGGCGCGACACTGAAGCTTTCTTT. It is translated as CASSLGRRDTEAFF. The V call is TRBV11-3, the J call TRBJ1-1; D is undetermined. The germline CDR1 and CDR2 sequences are SGHNT and YENEEA. The V and J ends lost 3 bases and 3 bases respectively, with 11 bases between them. The CDR3 consists of 14 residues.